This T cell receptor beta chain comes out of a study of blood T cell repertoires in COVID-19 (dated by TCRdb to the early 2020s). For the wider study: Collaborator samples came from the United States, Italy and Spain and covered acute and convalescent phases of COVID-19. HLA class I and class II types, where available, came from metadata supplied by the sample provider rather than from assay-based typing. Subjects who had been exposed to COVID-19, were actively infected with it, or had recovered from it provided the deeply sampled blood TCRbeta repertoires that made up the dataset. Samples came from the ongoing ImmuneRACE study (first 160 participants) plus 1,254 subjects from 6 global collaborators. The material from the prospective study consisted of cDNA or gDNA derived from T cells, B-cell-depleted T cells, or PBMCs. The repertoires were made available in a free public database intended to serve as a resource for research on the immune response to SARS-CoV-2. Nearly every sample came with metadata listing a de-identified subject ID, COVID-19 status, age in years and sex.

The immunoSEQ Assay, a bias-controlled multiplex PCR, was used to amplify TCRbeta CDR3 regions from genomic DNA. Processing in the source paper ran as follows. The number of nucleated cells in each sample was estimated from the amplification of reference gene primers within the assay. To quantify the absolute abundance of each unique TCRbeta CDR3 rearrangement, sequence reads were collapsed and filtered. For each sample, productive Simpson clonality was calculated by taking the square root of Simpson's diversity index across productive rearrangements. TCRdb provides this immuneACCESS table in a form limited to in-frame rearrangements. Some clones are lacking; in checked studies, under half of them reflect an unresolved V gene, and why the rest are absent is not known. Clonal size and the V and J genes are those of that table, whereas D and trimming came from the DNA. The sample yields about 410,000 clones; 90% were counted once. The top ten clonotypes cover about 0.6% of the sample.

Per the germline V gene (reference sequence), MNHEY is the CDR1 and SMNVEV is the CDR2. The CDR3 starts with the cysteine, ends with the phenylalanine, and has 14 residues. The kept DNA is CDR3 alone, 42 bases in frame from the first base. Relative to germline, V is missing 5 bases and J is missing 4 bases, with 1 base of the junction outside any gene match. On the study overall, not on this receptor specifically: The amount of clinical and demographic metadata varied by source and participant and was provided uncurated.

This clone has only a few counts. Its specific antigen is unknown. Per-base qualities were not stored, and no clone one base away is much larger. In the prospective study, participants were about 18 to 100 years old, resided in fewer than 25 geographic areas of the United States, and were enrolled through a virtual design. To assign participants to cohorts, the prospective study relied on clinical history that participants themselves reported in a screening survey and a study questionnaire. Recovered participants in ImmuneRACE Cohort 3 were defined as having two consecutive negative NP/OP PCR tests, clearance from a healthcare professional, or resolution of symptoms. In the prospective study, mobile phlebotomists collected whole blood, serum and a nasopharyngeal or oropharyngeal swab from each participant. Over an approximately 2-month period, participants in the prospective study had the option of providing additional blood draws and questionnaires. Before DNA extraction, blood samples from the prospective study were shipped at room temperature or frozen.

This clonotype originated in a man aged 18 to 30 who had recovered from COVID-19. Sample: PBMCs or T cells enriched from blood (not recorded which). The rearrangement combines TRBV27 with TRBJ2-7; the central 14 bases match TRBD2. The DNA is TGTGCCAGCAGTCGGACTAGCGGGGGGTACGAGCAGTACTTC. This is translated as CASSRTSGGYEQYF.